Each of the 30 T cell receptor beta chains below was sequenced from the same sample in a study of blood T cells in healthy people across ages. A second about 7 to 11 cycle PCR used barcoded and J-beta primers. TCRdb re-derived calls from the 5' RACE reads in MiXCR, one entry per CDR3 protein. The sample includes fewer than 900,000 distinct CDR3 sequences, 40% to 45% of them seen just once. Material: blood. The receptors here all came from an older woman in good health.

Remarks on this clonotype: A much larger clone lies one base from this, so it may be a read error. The chain couples TRBV25-1 to TRBJ2-7; no firm D call. The DNA end favors TRBJ2-5, so the J call may be wrong. The germline V gene has CDR1 MGHDK and CDR2 SYGVNS. CDR3 length: 12 residues. CDR3 loop: CASGEWGETQYF. The CDR3 nucleotides read TGTGCCAGCGGTGAATGGGGAGAGACCCAGTACTTC.

The chain links TRBV7-3 to TRBJ2-5, with 15 bases fitting TRBD2. CDR3 length: 17 residues. CDR1 SGHTA and CDR2 FQGTGA come from the germline V gene. Trimming took 1 base from V and 5 from J; bases not matched to a gene: 5. CDR3 in amino acids: CASSLMGTSGGLETQYF. CDR3 nucleotides: TGTGCCAGCAGCTTAATGGGGACTAGCGGGGGGCTCGAGACCCAGTACTTC.

The chain uses TRBV9 and TRBJ2-5; possible D gene TRBD1, 6 bases. The CDR3 runs 14 residues. Trimming pared 3 bases from V and 1 base from J, leaving 10 bases between. Per germline, CDR1 SGDLS and CDR2 YYNGEE. The CDR3 nucleotides are TGTGCCAGCAGCGACCGGGACATCCAAGAGACCCAGTACTTC. Protein: CASSDRDIQETQYF. Looking up the rest from reference TRBV9 and TRBJ2-5 gives the full variable domain: DSGVTQTPKHLITATGQRVTLRCSPRSGDLSVYWYQQSLDQGLQFLIQYYNGEERAKGNILERFSAQQFPDLHSELNLSSLELGDSALYFCASSDRDIQETQYFGPGTRLLVL.

The table lists this clonotype with a few counts. The chain joins TRBV10-1 to TRBJ2-1; 10 positions match TRBD2. V lost 5 bases, J lost 5 bases, and 6 bases stayed unmatched. The CDR3 runs 15 residues. Germline V gene lookup returns CDR1 WNHNN and CDR2 SYGVQD (reference sequence). CDR3 nucleotides: TGCGCCAGCAGTCCCCAACTAGCGGGGAACAATGAGCAGTTCTTC. This encodes CASSPQLAGNNEQFF.

In its sample, this clonotype was seen many times. The chain links TRBV6-5 to TRBJ2-1; no reliable D call. The germline V gene has CDR1 MNHEY and CDR2 SVGAGI. The CDR3 loop spans 13 amino acids. Deletions cut 0 bases from V and 8 bases from J, with 8 bases between. The CDR3 DNA reads as TGTGCCAGCAGTTACTCGGGCTCCGATGAGCAGTTCTTC. It codes for CASSYSGSDEQFF.

V usage is TRBV29-1 and J usage is TRBJ1-4, with a weak D call TRBD1 (6 bases). CDR1 and CDR2 (germline): SQVTM, ANQGSEA. This CDR3 spans 15 amino acids. V was cut by 3 bases and J by 3 bases, with 14 bases left in between. CDR3 nucleotides: TGCAGCGTTGATGATGGGGGCGCGCCTAATGAAAAACTGTTTTTT. It specifies CSVDDGGAPNEKLFF.

The V gene is TRBV7-2, the J gene TRBJ1-5; the D gene is possibly TRBD1 (6 bases). The CDR3 has 15 residues. With 5 bases removed from V and 8 bases from J, the gap between germline ends came to 19 bases. Germline CDR1 is SGHTA and CDR2 is FQGNSA. CDR3 nucleotide sequence: TGTGCCAGCAGCCTACAGGGTGGTCCATCGAAGCCCCAGCATTTT. Translation gives CASSLQGGPSKPQHF.

V and J are TRBV10-3 and TRBJ2-1; unclear D gene. The CDR3 runs 16 residues. V was clipped by 2 bases and J by 0 bases, with 11 bases between them. The germline V gene has CDR1 ENHRY and CDR2 SYGVKD. The CDR3 protein is CAISEVRGSSYNEQFF. The CDR3 DNA reads as TGTGCCATCAGTGAGGTACGCGGCAGCTCCTACAATGAGCAGTTCTTC.

The chain couples TRBV10-3 to TRBJ2-1; 12 positions match TRBD1. The germline gives CDR1 ENHRY, CDR2 SYGVKD. J was trimmed by 10 bases and V by 4 bases; bases with no gene match: 5. The CDR3 is made up of 14 amino acids. For the CDR3, the DNA is TGTGCCATCAGTGGGGACAGGGGGCGCAACGAGCAGTTCTTC. This codes for CAISGDRGRNEQFF.

This clonotype has more than one count but fewer than ten. The chain couples TRBV7-9 to TRBJ2-3; D uncertain. The CDR3 loop spans 14 amino acids. V was trimmed by 8 bases and J by 1 base, leaving 13 bases between them. Germline V gives CDR1 SEHNR, CDR2 FQNEAQ (reference sequence). The DNA for the CDR3 is TGTGCCAGCCCGGATGCCCGGGGCACAGATACGCAGTATTTT. This sequence encodes CASPDARGTDTQYF.

V is TRBV6-1 and J is TRBJ1-1; D is undetermined. The CDR3 covers 16 residues. The V end lost 2 bases, the J end lost 0 bases, and 13 bases lay between the germline ends. In germline, CDR1 is MNHNS, CDR2 SASEGT. CDR3 sequence: CASSELKGYMNTEAFF. CDR3 sequence (DNA): TGTGCCAGCAGTGAATTAAAGGGTTACATGAACACTGAAGCTTTCTTT.

There are a few counts of this clonotype. V and J are TRBV20-1 and TRBJ1-3; D unclear. Trimming cost V 0 bases and J 0 bases, with 9 bases left between them. Germline lookup yields CDR1 DFQATT and CDR2 SNEGSKA (reference sequence). This CDR3 has 15 amino acids. CDR3 nucleotide sequence: TGCAGTGCTAGAGATGGAAGGGCCTCTGGAAACACCATATATTTT. This translates into CSARDGRASGNTIYF.

This clonotype showed up just a few times. The rearrangement links TRBV15 to TRBJ2-3; weak D call: TRBD1 (6 bases). CDR3 length: 14 amino acids. CDR1 LNHNV and CDR2 YYDKDF come from the germline V gene (reference sequence). V was shortened by 4 bases and J by 3 bases, with 11 bases between the two germline ends. Here the CDR3 DNA reads TGTGCCACCAGCAACAGGGTGTGGACAGATACGCAGTATTTT. It yields the protein CATSNRVWTDTQYF.

A few counts support this clonotype. The chain uses TRBV29-1 and TRBJ2-5; 8 bases match TRBD2. The junction had 15 bases not matched to a gene; V was cut back by 7 bases and J by 5 bases. The CDR3 runs 15 residues. Germline V gives CDR1 SQVTM, CDR2 ANQGSEA. The CDR3 DNA reads as TGCAGCGCCGACCGGCCAGGAGCGGGAGCGGAGACCCAGTACTTC. Residues: CSADRPGAGAETQYF.

This clonotype has a single count. This rearrangement joins TRBV20-1 to TRBJ1-1; D ambiguous. Trimming shortened V by 3 bases and J by 6 bases, and 20 bases separated the two germline ends. The CDR3 is 15 residues long. Germline-derived CDR1 and CDR2 are DFQATT and SNEGSKA (reference sequence). The CDR3 DNA reads TGCAGTGCTAGGCATCTTGGACCGGCAAACTCTGAAGCTTTCTTT. This sequence encodes CSARHLGPANSEAFF.

The rearrangement joins TRBV28 to TRBJ2-4; D is unresolved. CDR1 is MDHEN, CDR2 SYDVKM, per germline. The V end was cut by 3 bases, the J end by 13 bases, with 13 bases between. CDR3 length: 12 amino acids. The CDR3 bases are TGTGCCAGCAGTTTTTCAGGAAAAGACCAGTACTTC. The encoded protein is CASSFSGKDQYF.

The chain is built from TRBV18 and TRBJ2-1; 12 bases match TRBD1. Germline CDR1 and CDR2: KGHSH and LQKENI. The CDR3 is 17 residues long. Trimming took 3 bases from V and 9 from J; bases not matched to a gene: 12. The CDR3 loop is CASSPQEGTGGSGEQFF. CDR3 nucleotide sequence: TGTGCCAGCTCACCCCAGGAGGGGACAGGGGGCTCTGGTGAGCAGTTCTTC.

Of note for this clonotype: Its ends do not fully match the called genes, so a read error is possible. V gene TRBV25-1 combines with J gene TRBJ1-1; D not certain. The V gene's germline CDR1 is MGHDK and CDR2 SYGVNS. CDR3 size: 12 residues. This chain's CDR3 is CASRKMNTEAFF. The CDR3, as DNA: TGTGCCAGCAGGAAGATGAACACTGAGGCTTTCTTT. Drawing the rest from reference TRBV25-1 and TRBJ1-1, the complete variable domain is EADIYQTPRYLVIGTGKKITLECSQTMGHDKMYWYQQDPGMELHLIHYSYGVNSTEKGDLSSESTVSRIRTEHFPLTLESARPSHTSQYLCASRKMNTEAFFGQGTRLTVV.

V and J are TRBV13 and TRBJ1-2, with D possibly TRBD1 on 6 matching bases. Germline V gene data show CDR1 as PRHDT and CDR2 as FYEKMQ (reference sequence). The CDR3 consists of 13 residues. Deletions cut 8 bases from V and 8 bases from J, with 18 bases between. The CDR3 coding sequence is TGTGCCAGCTGCCCGTTGGGGGCGCGGGGCTACACCTTC. This translates into CASCPLGARGYTF.

The chain carries TRBV5-1 and TRBJ2-1; 9 bases match TRBD2. V shed 5 bases and J 8 bases; nucleotides not matched to a gene: 8. CDR1 and CDR2 from the germline V gene are SGHRS and YFSETQ. The CDR3 is 14 amino acids. CDR3 residues: CASSLGTSRDEQFF. The CDR3 DNA is TGCGCCAGCAGTCTCGGGACTAGCCGGGATGAGCAGTTCTTC.

The chain links TRBV10-3 to TRBJ2-5; D is unresolved. V was trimmed by 0 bases and J by 5 bases, leaving 10 bases between them. The CDR3 totals 14 residues. Germline V lookup: CDR1 ENHRY, CDR2 SYGVKD. In nucleotides, the CDR3 is TGTGCCATCAGTGAGTCGAATCGGGTGGAGACCCAGTACTTC. Translated, it gives CAISESNRVETQYF.

This clonotype has more than one count but fewer than ten. The chain carries TRBV9 and TRBJ2-7, with 10 bases lining up with TRBD1. This CDR3 spans 15 amino acids. Trimming took 1 base from V and 7 from J; bases not matched to a gene: 8. The germline CDR1 and CDR2 sequences are SGDLS and YYNGEE. The CDR3 spells CASSVSDRGKREQYF. CDR3 DNA: TGTGCCAGCAGCGTATCGGACAGGGGGAAACGGGAGCAGTACTTC.

The chain has TRBV29-1 and TRBJ2-7; D uncertain. Trimming removed 5 bases at V and 5 bases at J, with 16 bases between. CDR1 and CDR2 (germline): SQVTM, ANQGSEA. The CDR3 is 13 residues long. The CDR3 coding sequence is TGCAGCGTTCCTGGCCAGTCCACCGACGAGCAGTACTTC. This gives the protein CSVPGQSTDEQYF.

The chain employs TRBV11-2 and TRBJ2-1, with 11 bases aligning to TRBD2. The J call may be mistaken, given a closer DNA end match to TRBJ2-7. The CDR3 consists of 16 residues. The germline V gene has CDR1 SGHAT and CDR2 FQNNGV. The CDR3 spells CASSFRLAGIYNEQYF. The CDR3 DNA reads as TGTGCCAGCAGCTTTCGACTAGCGGGGATCTACAATGAGCAGTACTTC.

This clonotype was detected only a few times. The V call is TRBV20-1, the J call TRBJ2-4, with TRBD2 matching 14 bases. The J call may be in error: the DNA end matches TRBJ2-7 better. The CDR3 is 14 residues long. The germline V gene has CDR1 DFQATT and CDR2 SNEGSKA (reference sequence). CDR3 residues: CSALTSGRVREQYF. DNA of the CDR3: TGCAGTGCTCTGACTAGCGGGAGGGTCCGCGAGCAGTACTTC.

The V gene is TRBV29-1, the J gene TRBJ2-7; 11 bases map to TRBD2. The CDR3 runs to 14 residues. Germline CDR1 SQVTM, CDR2 ANQGSEA. The CDR3 loop reads CRAATSGRGDEQYF. The CDR3 nucleotides read TGCAGGGCAGCCACTAGCGGGAGAGGTGATGAGCAGTACTTC.

The V gene is TRBV20-1, the J gene TRBJ2-5; 7 bases are a match to TRBD2. Per the germline V gene, CDR1 is DFQATT and CDR2 is SNEGSKA (reference sequence). J was trimmed by 11 bases and V by 1 base; bases with no gene match: 13. This CDR3 region has 14 residues. The CDR3: CSARVLAVANEQYF. As DNA, the CDR3 is TGCAGTGCTAGAGTTCTAGCGGTTGCCAATGAGCAGTACTTC.

The chain uses TRBV3-1 and TRBJ2-7, with 9 bases lining up with TRBD2. CDR3 length: 15 amino acids. J gave up 2 bases and V 4 bases, and 6 bases lay outside the gene matches. CDR1 is LGHDT and CDR2 is YNNKEL in the germline V gene (reference sequence). The CDR3: CASSPAAGGPYEQYF. In DNA, the CDR3 is TGTGCCAGCAGCCCCGCGGCGGGGGGGCCCTACGAGCAGTACTTC.

The chain combines TRBV12-3 or TRBV12-4 with TRBJ2-3; D could derive from TRBD1 or TRBD2 (5 bases each). The CDR3 has 13 amino acids. Trimming removed 6 bases from V and 4 bases from J, with 11 bases in between. The CDR3 nucleotides read TGTGCCAGCAGCACCGGGACGGCAGATACGCAGTATTTT. It specifies CASSTGTADTQYF.

Comments on this clonotype: A read error may produce the germline difference seen at one junction end. V gene TRBV20-1 combines with J gene TRBJ1-5; D is perhaps TRBD1 (6 bases). This CDR3 has 14 residues. From germline, CDR1 is DFQATT and CDR2 SNEGSKA (reference sequence). The CDR3: CSARVRGRNQPQHF. CDR3 coding DNA: TGCAGCGCTAGAGTCCGGGGGCGCAATCAGCCCCAGCATTTT.